The present T cell receptor (beta chain) was sequenced within a study of early T cells in non-severe SARS-CoV-2 infection. MiXCR was run by TCRdb on the 5' RACE reads, yielding one entry per CDR3 protein. The repertoire includes over 35,000 distinct CDR3 sequences, about 5% of them detected once, and 15% to 20% sits in the top ten. The CDR3 is 15 residues long. Trimming took off 1 base at V and 9 bases at J, with 15 bases between the two ends. Germline values: CDR1 LNHNV, CDR2 YYDKDF (reference sequence). The chain combines TRBV15 with TRBJ2-2; the D gene could be TRBD1 or TRBD2 (6 bases each). Input material: whole blood. This clonotype was obtained from an adult who was a healthcare worker with PCR-confirmed SARS-CoV-2 infection or an uninfected control (not recorded which). The CDR3 DNA follows: TGTGCCACCAGCAGAGGAGTGTCGGGGGCGAGGGAGCTGTTTTTT. Translated: CATSRGVSGARELFF.